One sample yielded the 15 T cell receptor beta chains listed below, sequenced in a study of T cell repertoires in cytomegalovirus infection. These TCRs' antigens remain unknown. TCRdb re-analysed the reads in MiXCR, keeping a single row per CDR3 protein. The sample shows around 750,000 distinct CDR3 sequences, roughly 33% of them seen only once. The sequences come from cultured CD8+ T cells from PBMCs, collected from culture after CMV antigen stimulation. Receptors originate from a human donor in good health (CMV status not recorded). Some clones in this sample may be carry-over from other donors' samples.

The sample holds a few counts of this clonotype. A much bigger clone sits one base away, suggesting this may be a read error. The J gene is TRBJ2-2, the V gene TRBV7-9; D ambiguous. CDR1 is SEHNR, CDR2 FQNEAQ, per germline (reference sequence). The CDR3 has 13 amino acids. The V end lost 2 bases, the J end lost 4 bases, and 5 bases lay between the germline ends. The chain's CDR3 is CASSLTITGELFF. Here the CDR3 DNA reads TGTGCCAGCAGCTTAACAATCACCGGGGAGCTGTTTTTT. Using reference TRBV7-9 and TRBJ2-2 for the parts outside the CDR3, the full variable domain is DTGVSQNPRHKITKRGQNVTFRCDPISEHNRLYWYRQTLGQGPEFLTYFQNEAQLEKSRLLSDRFSAERPKGSFSTLEIQRTEQGDSAMYLCASSLTITGELFFGEGSRLTVL.

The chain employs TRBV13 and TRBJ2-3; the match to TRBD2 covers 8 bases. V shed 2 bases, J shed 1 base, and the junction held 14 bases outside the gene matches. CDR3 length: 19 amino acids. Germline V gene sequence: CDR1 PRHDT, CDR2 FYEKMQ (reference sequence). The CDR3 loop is CASSLFGLLGTRGTDTQYF. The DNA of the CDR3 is TGTGCCAGCAGCTTATTCGGGCTCCTCGGGACTAGGGGCACAGATACGCAGTATTTT.

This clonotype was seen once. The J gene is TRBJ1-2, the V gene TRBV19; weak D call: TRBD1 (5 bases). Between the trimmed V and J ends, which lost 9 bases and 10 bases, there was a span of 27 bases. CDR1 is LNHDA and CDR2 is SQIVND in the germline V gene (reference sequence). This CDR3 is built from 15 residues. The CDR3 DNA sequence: TGTGCCAGCGGGGAATGGAGGACACTCGGCCTTGACTACACCTTC. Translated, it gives CASGEWRTLGLDYTF.

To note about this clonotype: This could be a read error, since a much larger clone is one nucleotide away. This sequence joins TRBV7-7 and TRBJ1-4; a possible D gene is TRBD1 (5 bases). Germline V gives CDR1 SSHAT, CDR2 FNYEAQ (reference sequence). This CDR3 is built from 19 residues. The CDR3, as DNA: TGTGCTAGCAGCTTAACGCGGGTAACAGGATTTCCAACTAATGAAAAACTGTTTTTT. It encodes CASSLTRVTGFPTNEKLFF.

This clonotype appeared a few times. CDR3 coding DNA: TGTGCCAGTAGTTCCCTGAATGAAGAGACCCAGTACTTC. Its translation: CASSSLNEETQYF. The chain joins TRBV19 to TRBJ2-5, with D uncertain. Germline V gene data show CDR1 as LNHDA and CDR2 as SQIVND (reference sequence). This CDR3 is 13 amino acids long. V was clipped by 5 bases and J by 3 bases, with 10 bases between them.

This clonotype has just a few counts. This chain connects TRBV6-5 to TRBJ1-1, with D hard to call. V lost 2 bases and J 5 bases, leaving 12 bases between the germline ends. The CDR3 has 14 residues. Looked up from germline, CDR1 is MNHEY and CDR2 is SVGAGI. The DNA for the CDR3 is TGTGCCAGCAGTTACGGGCGGGTCTCGACTGAAGCTTTCTTT. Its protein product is CASSYGRVSTEAFF.

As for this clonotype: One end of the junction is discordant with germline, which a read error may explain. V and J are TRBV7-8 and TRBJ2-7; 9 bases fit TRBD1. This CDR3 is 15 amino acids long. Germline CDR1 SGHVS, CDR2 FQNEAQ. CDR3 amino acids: CVSSLDPDRGYEQYF. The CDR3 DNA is TGTGTCAGCAGCTTAGACCCGGACAGGGGCTACGAGCAGTACTTC.

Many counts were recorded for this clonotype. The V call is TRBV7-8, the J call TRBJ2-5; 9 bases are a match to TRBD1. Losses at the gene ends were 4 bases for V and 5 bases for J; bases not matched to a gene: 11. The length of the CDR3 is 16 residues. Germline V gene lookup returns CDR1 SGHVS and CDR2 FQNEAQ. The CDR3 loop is CASSSRSGTGRETQYF. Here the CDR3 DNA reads TGTGCCAGCAGCTCGCGATCCGGGACAGGGCGCGAGACCCAGTACTTC.

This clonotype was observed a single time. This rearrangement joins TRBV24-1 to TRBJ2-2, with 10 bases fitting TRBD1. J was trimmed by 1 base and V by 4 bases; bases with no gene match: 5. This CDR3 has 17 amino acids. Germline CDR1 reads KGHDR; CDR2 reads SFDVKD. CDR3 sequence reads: CATSDSGQGLNTGELFF. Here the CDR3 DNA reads TGTGCCACCAGTGACTCGGGACAGGGGCTGAACACCGGGGAGCTGTTTTTT.

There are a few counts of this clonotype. The CDR3 spells CASSYSIGVAYNEQFF. DNA of the CDR3: TGTGCCAGCAGTTACTCGATCGGGGTGGCCTACAATGAGCAGTTCTTC. The J gene is TRBJ2-1, the V gene TRBV6-2 or TRBV6-3; D might be TRBD2 (5 bases). V was clipped by 0 bases and J by 2 bases, with 11 bases between them. Per germline, CDR1 MNHEY and CDR2 SVGEGT. This CDR3 contains 16 residues.

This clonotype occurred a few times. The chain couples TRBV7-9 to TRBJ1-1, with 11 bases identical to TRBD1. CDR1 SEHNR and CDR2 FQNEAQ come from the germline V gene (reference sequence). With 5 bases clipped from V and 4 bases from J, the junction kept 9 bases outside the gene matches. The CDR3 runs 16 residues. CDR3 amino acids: CASSPGTGGMSTEAFF. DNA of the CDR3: TGTGCCAGCAGCCCCGGGACAGGGGGGATGAGCACTGAAGCTTTCTTT.

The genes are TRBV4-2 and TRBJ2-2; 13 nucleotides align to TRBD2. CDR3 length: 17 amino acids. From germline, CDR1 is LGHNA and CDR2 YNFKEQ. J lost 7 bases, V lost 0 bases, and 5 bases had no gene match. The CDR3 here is CASSQELAGGPGGELFF. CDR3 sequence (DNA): TGTGCCAGCAGCCAAGAACTAGCGGGGGGGCCGGGCGGGGAGCTGTTTTTT.

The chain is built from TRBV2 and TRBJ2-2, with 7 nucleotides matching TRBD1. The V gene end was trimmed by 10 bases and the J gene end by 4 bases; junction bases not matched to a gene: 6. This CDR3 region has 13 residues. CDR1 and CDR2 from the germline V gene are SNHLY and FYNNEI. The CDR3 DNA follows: TGTGCCAACAGACAGGGCGTCACCGGGGAGCTGTTTTTT. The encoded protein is CANRQGVTGELFF.

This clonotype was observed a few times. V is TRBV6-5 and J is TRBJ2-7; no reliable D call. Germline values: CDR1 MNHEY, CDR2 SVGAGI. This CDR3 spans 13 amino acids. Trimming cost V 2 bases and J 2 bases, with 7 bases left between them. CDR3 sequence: CASSYAGTYEQYF. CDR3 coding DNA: TGTGCCAGCAGTTACGCAGGTACCTACGAGCAGTACTTC.

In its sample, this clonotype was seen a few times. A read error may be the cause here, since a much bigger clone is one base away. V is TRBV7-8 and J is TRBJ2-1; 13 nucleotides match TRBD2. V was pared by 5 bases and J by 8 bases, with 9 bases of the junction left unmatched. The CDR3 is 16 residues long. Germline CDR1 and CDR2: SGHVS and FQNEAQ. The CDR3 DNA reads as TGTGCCAGCAGCCATCGGACAGGACTAGCGGGGGATGAGCAGTTCTTC. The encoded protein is CASSHRTGLAGDEQFF.